This T cell receptor (beta chain) was documented in a study of T cells in Graves' hyperthyroidism and ophthalmopathy. Study-level points and caveats: Onset of ophthalmopathy came a median approximately 6.5 months after the model predicted it.

Only a few counts were recorded for this clonotype. Its specificity is unknown. Uncontrolled infection, other autoimmune disease, pregnancy or lactation led to exclusion. Extraction of PBMCs used roughly 9.3 ml of fresh peripheral blood. TCR beta CDR3 regions were amplified from RNA. Initially, a first-round RT-PCR of the TCR CDR3 employed the HTBI primer set. From the multiplex PCR reads, TCRdb called clonotypes with MiXCR, one entry per CDR3 protein. The sample lists approximately 520,000 distinct CDR3 sequences, around 22% occurring once. This sequence originates from a woman aged 25 to 39 with Graves' ophthalmopathy. Material: blood.

The CDR3 here is CASSEPLQGDGQPQHF. The CDR3 DNA reads as TGCGCCAGCAGTGAGCCCCTTCAGGGGGATGGGCAGCCCCAGCATTTT. The chain is built from TRBV10-2 and TRBJ1-5, with 7 bases that match TRBD1. CDR3 length equals 16 residues. Germline V lookup: CDR1 WSHSY, CDR2 SAAADI. The junction had 11 bases not matched to a gene; V was cut back by 2 bases and J by 7 bases.